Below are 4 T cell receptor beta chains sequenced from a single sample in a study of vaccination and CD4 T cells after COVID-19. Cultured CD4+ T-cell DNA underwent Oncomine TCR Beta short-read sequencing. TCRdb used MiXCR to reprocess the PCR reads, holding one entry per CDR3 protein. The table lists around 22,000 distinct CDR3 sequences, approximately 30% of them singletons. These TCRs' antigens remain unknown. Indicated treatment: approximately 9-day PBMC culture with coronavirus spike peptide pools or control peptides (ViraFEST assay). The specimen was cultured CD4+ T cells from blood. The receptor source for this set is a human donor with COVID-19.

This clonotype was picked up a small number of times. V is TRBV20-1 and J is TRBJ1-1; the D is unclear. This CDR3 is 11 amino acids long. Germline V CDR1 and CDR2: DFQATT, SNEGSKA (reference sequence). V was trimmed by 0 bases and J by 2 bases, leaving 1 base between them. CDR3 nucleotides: TGCAGTGCTAGAGATAACACTGAAGCTTTCTTT. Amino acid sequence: CSARDNTEAFF.

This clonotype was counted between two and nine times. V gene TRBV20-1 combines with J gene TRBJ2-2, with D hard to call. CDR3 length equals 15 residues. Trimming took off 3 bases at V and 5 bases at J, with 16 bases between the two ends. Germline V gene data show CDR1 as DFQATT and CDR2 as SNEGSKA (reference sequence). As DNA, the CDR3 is TGCAGTGCTAGCAAGCTGGTTTTGGGAACCGGGGAGCTGTTTTTT. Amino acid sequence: CSASKLVLGTGELFF.

CDR3 bases: TGTGCCAGCAGCTTTCCCCCTCTAGCGGGGGGAAGGAGAGAGACCCAGTACTTC. Translating it yields CASSFPPLAGGRRETQYF. The genes are TRBV7-2 and TRBJ2-5; 11 bases are shared with TRBD2. The CDR3 consists of 18 residues. CDR1 and CDR2 from the germline V gene are SGHTA and FQGNSA. Trimming took 3 bases from V and 4 from J; bases not matched to a gene: 13.

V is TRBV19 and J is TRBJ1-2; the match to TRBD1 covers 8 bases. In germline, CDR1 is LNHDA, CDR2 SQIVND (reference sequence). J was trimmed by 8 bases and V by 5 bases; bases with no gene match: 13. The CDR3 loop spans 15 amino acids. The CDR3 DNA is TGTGCCAGTAGTCGGCAGGGGGCGGGCATTCTCGGCTACACCTTC. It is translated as CASSRQGAGILGYTF.